The 27 T cell receptor beta chains listed next were all sequenced from one sample in a study of spatial heterogeneity in lung cancer. General observations from the study: For expanded intratumoral alpha and beta TCRs, counts tracked tumor mutation counts.

Indicated time point: sample taken at primary tumor resection. Antigen specificity for these receptors is unknown. MiXCR was run by TCRdb on the 5' RACE reads, yielding one entry per CDR3 protein. The repertoire holds about 100,000 distinct CDR3 sequences, with under 4.5% as singletons. Sequenced material: lung tumor tissue, taken at surgery. The receptors originated from a male donor with early-stage non-small cell lung cancer.

This clonotype was picked up many times. The chain couples TRBV4-2 to TRBJ2-3; D is unclear. Germline CDR1 LGHNA, CDR2 YNFKEQ. Trimming removed 5 bases at V and 2 bases at J, with 14 bases between. CDR3 length: 15 amino acids. CDR3 sequence: CASSNPRRNTDTQYF. DNA for the CDR3: TGTGCCAGCAGCAATCCCCGGCGGAACACAGATACGCAGTATTTT.

This clonotype has a count of ten or more. This CDR3 reads CASTYTGHTGELFF. CDR3 sequence (DNA): TGTGCCAGCACGTACACGGGTCATACCGGGGAGCTGTTTTTT. This chain connects TRBV12-3 or TRBV12-4 to TRBJ2-2; D remains ambiguous. There are 14 residues in the CDR3. Trimming removed 7 bases at V and 5 bases at J, with 14 bases between.

This clonotype was observed at least ten times. The V gene is TRBV6-1, the J gene TRBJ1-1; D is ambiguous. Germline-derived CDR1 and CDR2 are MNHNS and SASEGT. The CDR3 loop spans 13 amino acids. The ends were cut back, 5 bases at V and 0 bases at J, with 7 bases in the middle. The CDR3 sequence: CASSPEMNTEAFF. DNA for the CDR3: TGTGCCAGCAGTCCAGAAATGAACACTGAAGCTTTCTTT.

The sample holds many counts of this clonotype. CDR3: CSARGLAGGPDTQYF. The CDR3 DNA reads as TGCAGTGCTAGAGGACTAGCGGGGGGGCCAGATACGCAGTATTTT. J is TRBJ2-3 and V is TRBV20-1; TRBD2 agrees at 14 bases. The ends lost 1 base at V and 4 bases at J; junction bases unmatched: 1. Germline V lookup: CDR1 DFQATT, CDR2 SNEGSKA (reference sequence). CDR3 size: 15 residues.

This clonotype has a count of ten or more. V and J are TRBV2 and TRBJ2-3; D is perhaps TRBD1 (6 bases). Deletions cut 6 bases from V and 2 bases from J, with 15 bases between. The CDR3 is 15 amino acids. Germline CDR1 is SNHLY and CDR2 is FYNNEI. The CDR3 region is CASRVGTLNTDTQYF. In DNA, the CDR3 is TGTGCCAGCAGGGTTGGGACACTAAACACAGATACGCAGTATTTT.

The chain employs TRBV5-5 and TRBJ2-1; TRBD1 matches 12 bases. This CDR3 contains 15 residues. V was clipped by 6 bases and J by 7 bases; unmatched bases: 8. Germline V lookup: CDR1 SGHKS, CDR2 YYEKEE (reference sequence). Here the CDR3 reads CASTPGDRGPNEQFF. The CDR3, as DNA: TGTGCCAGCACCCCAGGGGACAGGGGGCCAAATGAGCAGTTCTTC.

The V call is TRBV5-1, the J call TRBJ2-3; D unclear. The V end was cut by 3 bases, the J end by 6 bases, with 14 bases between. Per germline, CDR1 SGHRS and CDR2 YFSETQ. The CDR3 length is 14 residues. In nucleotides, the CDR3 is TGCGCCAGCAGCTCCACCCCTCCTCCGGATACGCAGTATTTT. This codes for CASSSTPPPDTQYF. Together with reference TRBV5-1 and TRBJ2-3, the CDR3 gives the full variable domain: KAGVTQTPRYLIKTRGQQVTLSCSPISGHRSVSWYQQTPGQGLQFLFEYFSETQRNKGNFPGRFSGRQFSNSRSEMNVSTLELGDSALYLCASSSTPPPDTQYFGPGTRLTVL.

In its sample, this clonotype was seen many times. The rearrangement joins TRBV6-6 to TRBJ2-4; no definite D call. V was cut by 7 bases and J by 6 bases, with 16 bases left in between. Looked up from germline, CDR1 is MNHNY and CDR2 is SVGAGI (reference sequence). CDR3 length equals 14 residues. The CDR3 sequence: CASISIYELNIQYF. The CDR3 DNA follows: TGTGCCAGCATCTCAATTTATGAACTAAACATTCAGTACTTC.

This clonotype was detected many times. The chain couples TRBV27 to TRBJ1-2; 7 nucleotides align to TRBD1. Per germline, CDR1 MNHEY and CDR2 SMNVEV (reference sequence). This CDR3 contains 13 residues. The junction had 3 bases not matched to a gene; V was cut back by 2 bases and J by 6 bases. Written as DNA, the CDR3 is TGTGCCAGCAGTTTAGCAGGGGGGCATGGCTACACCTTC. Protein product: CASSLAGGHGYTF.

This clonotype was observed at least ten times. The chain recombines TRBV28 with TRBJ2-2; no reliable D call. The CDR3 has 12 amino acids. The germline V and J ends were trimmed by 11 bases and 4 bases, with 11 bases remaining between them. Germline CDR1 reads MDHEN; CDR2 reads SYDVKM. DNA of the CDR3: TGTGCCTTTCAGTCAGCCACCGGGGAGCTGTTTTTT. Translated, it gives CAFQSATGELFF.

This clonotype was seen repeatedly, ten times or more. The gene calls are TRBV7-9 and TRBJ1-2; no clear D gene. Between the trimmed V and J ends, which lost 3 bases and 3 bases, there was a span of 11 bases. The germline gives CDR1 SEHNR, CDR2 FQNEAQ (reference sequence). This CDR3 is built from 14 residues. The DNA for the CDR3 is TGTGCCAGCAGCTTTGGGGTCGCGGACTATGGCTACACCTTC. Translated, it gives CASSFGVADYGYTF.

This clonotype has a handful of counts. The chain uses TRBV28 and TRBJ2-7; the D is unclear. From germline, CDR1 is MDHEN and CDR2 SYDVKM. Trimming left V 1 base short and J 6 bases short, with 7 bases between. The CDR3 totals 12 residues. The CDR3 DNA reads as TGTGCCAGCAGTTTATTTGCTGGCGAGCAGTACTTC. Protein: CASSLFAGEQYF.

This clonotype occurred a few times. This sequence joins TRBV4-1 and TRBJ2-7; a weak D match, TRBD1 (5 bases). The CDR3 is 16 residues long. V lost 0 bases to trimming and J lost 0 bases, with 12 bases between them. Germline assignment: CDR1 MGHRA and CDR2 YSYEKL. The CDR3 nucleotides read TGCGCCAGCAGCCAAGAATTTCAGGGCCCCTCCTACGAGCAGTACTTC. Its translation is CASSQEFQGPSYEQYF.

This clonotype was seen ten or more times. CDR3 nucleotides: TGTGCCAGCAGCAGGGGCACAGATACGCAGTATTTT. This codes for CASSRGTDTQYF. V gene TRBV6-5 combines with J gene TRBJ2-3; tentative D call: TRBD1 (5 bases). The CDR3 is 12 residues long. CDR1 MNHEY and CDR2 SVGAGI come from the germline V gene. V was clipped by 6 bases and J by 1 base, with 5 bases between them.

This clonotype was found many times. This sequence joins TRBV9 and TRBJ2-7; D is possibly TRBD1 (6 bases). In germline, CDR1 is SGDLS, CDR2 YYNGEE. Between the trimmed V and J ends, which lost 4 bases and 2 bases, there was a span of 13 bases. The CDR3 extends over 14 amino acids. CDR3 in DNA: TGTGCCAGCAGCCTTGGGGGCAGAACCTACGAGCAGTACTTC. Amino acid sequence: CASSLGGRTYEQYF.

Many counts were recorded for this clonotype. The chain carries TRBV3-1 and TRBJ2-1, with no clear D. The length of the CDR3 is 15 residues. The V gene lost 2 bases and the J gene lost 5 bases, with 13 bases spanning the gap. Germline V gene data show CDR1 as LGHDT and CDR2 as YNNKEL (reference sequence). CDR3 sequence (DNA): TGTGCCAGCAGCCAACCGGACGTAGACAACAATGAGCAGTTCTTC. Translated: CASSQPDVDNNEQFF.

A word on this clonotype: This could be a read error, since a much larger clone is one nucleotide away. V and J are TRBV20-1 and TRBJ2-7, with D uncertain. Germline lookup yields CDR1 DFQATT and CDR2 SNEGSKA (reference sequence). The CDR3 extends over 13 amino acids. V lost 7 bases, J lost 2 bases, and 15 bases lay in between. Here the CDR3 reads CSVLQWYTYEQYF. The DNA of the CDR3 is TGCAGTGTCCTACAGTGGTACACCTACGAGCAGTACTTC.

This clonotype was seen at least ten times. The V call is TRBV7-2, the J call TRBJ2-5; no definite D call. This CDR3 contains 14 residues. Per the germline V gene, CDR1 is SGHTA and CDR2 is FQGNSA. Deletions cut 1 base from V and 1 base from J, with 7 bases between. The CDR3 is CASSLVAVQETQYF. The CDR3 nucleotides read TGTGCCAGCAGCTTAGTTGCGGTCCAAGAGACCCAGTACTTC.

There are a few counts of this clonotype. This chain connects TRBV10-1 to TRBJ2-1; no definite D call. The germline V gene encodes CDR1 WNHNN and CDR2 SYGVQD (reference sequence). V lost 6 bases and J lost 5, with 11 bases in between. CDR3 length equals 13 residues. The CDR3: CASRPDGHNEQFF. The CDR3 coding sequence is TGCGCCAGCAGACCGGACGGCCACAATGAGCAGTTCTTC.

There are many counts of this clonotype. This chain joins TRBV28 and TRBJ2-7; D tentatively fits TRBD1 or TRBD2 (7 bases each). The V gene's germline CDR1 is MDHEN and CDR2 SYDVKM. V lost 7 bases and J lost 0, with 19 bases in between. The CDR3 sequence is 16 residues long. CDR3 sequence: CASIPGGGGSSYEQYF. The CDR3 coding sequence is TGTGCCAGCATCCCAGGGGGGGGCGGCAGCTCCTACGAGCAGTACTTC.

Many counts were recorded for this clonotype. CDR3 DNA: TGTGCCAGCAGTGAAGCGCTTCGACTAGCGAGACTCTTTCAGCAGTTCTTC. As protein: CASSEALRLARLFQQFF. The rearrangement uses TRBV6-1 and TRBJ2-1; TRBD2 matches at 8 bases. Germline V CDR1 and CDR2: MNHNS, SASEGT. The CDR3 consists of 17 residues. The V segment lost 0 bases and the J segment 11 bases; nucleotides outside the gene matches: 15.

This clonotype has ten or more counts. The chain employs TRBV20-1 and TRBJ2-5; D is uncertain. This CDR3 has 13 residues. Between the trimmed V and J ends, which lost 6 bases and 2 bases, there was a span of 13 bases. Germline CDR1 DFQATT, CDR2 SNEGSKA (reference sequence). CDR3 region: CSAPAVEQETQYF. DNA for the CDR3: TGCAGTGCACCTGCCGTCGAACAAGAGACCCAGTACTTC.

This clonotype has ten or more counts. This chain uses TRBV3-1 with TRBJ2-7; TRBD2 aligns across 14 bases. In germline, CDR1 is LGHDT, CDR2 YNNKEL (reference sequence). This CDR3 has 14 amino acids. V gave up 8 bases and J gave up 4 bases; unmatched junction bases: 4. CDR3 sequence: CASRLAGGPYEQYF. The CDR3 bases are TGTGCCAGCCGACTAGCGGGAGGGCCTTACGAGCAGTACTTC.

Many counts were recorded for this clonotype. The V and J genes are TRBV11-2 and TRBJ1-6; no reliable D call. V lost 10 bases, J lost 10 bases, and 14 bases lay in between. The CDR3 loop spans 12 amino acids. Germline loops: CDR1 SGHAT, CDR2 FQNNGV. CDR3 nucleotides: TGTGCCACGCAGGTGGTGCGCTCACCCCTCCACTTT. Its translation: CATQVVRSPLHF.

In this sample, this clonotype turned up many times. The chain uses TRBV2 and TRBJ1-5, with 8 bases that match TRBD1. Germline values: CDR1 SNHLY, CDR2 FYNNEI. CDR3 length: 14 residues. After removal of 6 bases from V and 7 bases from J, the junction contained 8 bases not matched to a gene. CDR3 region: CASRDRDRSQPQHF. The CDR3 DNA reads as TGTGCCAGCAGGGACAGGGACCGTAGCCAGCCCCAGCATTTT.

The genes are TRBV20-1 and TRBJ2-7; 8 bases match TRBD2. The CDR3 totals 13 residues. The germline gives CDR1 DFQATT, CDR2 SNEGSKA (reference sequence). V lost 4 bases to trimming and J lost 3 bases; unmatched junction nucleotides: 5. The CDR3: CSAMGLESYEQYF. As DNA, the CDR3 is TGCAGTGCTATGGGACTAGAGAGCTACGAGCAGTACTTC.

The table lists this clonotype with many counts. CDR3 amino acids: CASSLVSGDSKDTQYF. In DNA form, the CDR3 reads TGTGCCAGCAGTTTAGTATCGGGGGACAGTAAAGATACGCAGTATTTT. J is TRBJ2-3 and V is TRBV12-3 or TRBV12-4; TRBD1 is a possible D gene (7 bases). The CDR3 contains 16 residues. The ends were cut back, 1 base at V and 5 bases at J, with 16 bases in the middle.